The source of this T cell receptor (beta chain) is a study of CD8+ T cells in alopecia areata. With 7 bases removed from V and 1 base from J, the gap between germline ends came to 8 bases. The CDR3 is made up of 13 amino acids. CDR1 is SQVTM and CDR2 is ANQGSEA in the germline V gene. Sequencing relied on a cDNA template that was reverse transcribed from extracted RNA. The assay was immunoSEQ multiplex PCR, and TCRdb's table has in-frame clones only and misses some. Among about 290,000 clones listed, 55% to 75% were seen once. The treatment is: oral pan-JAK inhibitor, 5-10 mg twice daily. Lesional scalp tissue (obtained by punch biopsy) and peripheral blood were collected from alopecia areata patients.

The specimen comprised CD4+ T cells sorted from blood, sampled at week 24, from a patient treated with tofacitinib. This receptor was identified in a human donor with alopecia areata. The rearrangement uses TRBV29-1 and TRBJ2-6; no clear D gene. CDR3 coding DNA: TGCAGCGCAAGGGCGTCTGGGGCCAACGTCCTGACTTTC. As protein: CSARASGANVLTF.